Sequencing of this T cell receptor beta chain was carried out in a study of blood T cell repertoires in COVID-19. Trimming stripped 3 bases from V and 0 bases from J, with 11 bases between. This CDR3 comprises 16 residues. Germline V gene data show CDR1 as LGHNA and CDR2 as YNFKEQ. Sequencing used immunoSEQ multiplex PCR; TCRdb keeps in-frame clones, though not all of them. The sample has 25,000 to 35,000 clones, roughly 70% seen once. The receptor comes from a boy between 2 and 10 years old with active or convalescent COVID-19. The sample comprised peripheral blood. The chain couples TRBV4-2 to TRBJ1-4; D gene ambiguous. The chain's CDR3 is CASSHKIIATNEKLFF. The CDR3 bases are TGTGCCAGCAGCCATAAAATCATAGCAACTAATGAAAAACTGTTTTTT.